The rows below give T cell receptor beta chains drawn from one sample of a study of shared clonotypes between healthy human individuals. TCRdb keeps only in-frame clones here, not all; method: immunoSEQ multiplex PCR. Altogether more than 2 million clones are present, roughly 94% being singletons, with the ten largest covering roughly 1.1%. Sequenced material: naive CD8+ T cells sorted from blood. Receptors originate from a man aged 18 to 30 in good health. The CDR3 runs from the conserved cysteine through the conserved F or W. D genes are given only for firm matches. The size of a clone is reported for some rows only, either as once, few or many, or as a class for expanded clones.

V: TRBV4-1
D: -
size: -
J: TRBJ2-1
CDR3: CASSQGVSYNEQFF
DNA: TGCGCCAGCAGCCAAGGGGTCTCCTACAATGAGCAGTTCTTC

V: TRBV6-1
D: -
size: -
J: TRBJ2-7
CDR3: CASSGRGPYEQYF
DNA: TGTGCCAGCAGTGGACGCGGTCCCTACGAGCAGTACTTC

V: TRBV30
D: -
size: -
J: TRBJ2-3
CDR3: CAWTVGGGASTDTQYF
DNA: TGTGCCTGGACCGTGGGGGGAGGCGCTAGCACAGATACGCAGTATTTT

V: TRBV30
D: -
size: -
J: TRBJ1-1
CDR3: CAWNYGPRNTEAFF
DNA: TGTGCCTGGAACTACGGGCCACGGAACACTGAAGCTTTCTTT

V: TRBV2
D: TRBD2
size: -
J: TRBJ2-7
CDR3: CASSDGIAGAYEQYF
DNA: TGTGCCAGCAGTGACGGGATAGCGGGGGCCTACGAGCAGTACTTC

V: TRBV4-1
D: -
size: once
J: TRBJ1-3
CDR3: CASSQDAGARPGNTIYF
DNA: TGCGCCAGCAGCCAAGATGCGGGGGCGCGTCCTGGAAACACCATATATTTT

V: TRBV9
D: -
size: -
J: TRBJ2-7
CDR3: CASAFRQAGIYEQYF
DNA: TGTGCCAGCGCATTCCGCCAGGCCGGGATCTACGAGCAGTACTTC

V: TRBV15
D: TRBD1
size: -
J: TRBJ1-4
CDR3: CATSDRVTNEKLFF
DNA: TGTGCCACCAGCGACAGGGTAACTAATGAAAAACTGTTTTTT

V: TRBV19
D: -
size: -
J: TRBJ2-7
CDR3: CASSMGTGLAYEQYF
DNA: TGTGCCAGTAGTATGGGAACCGGCCTAGCCTACGAGCAGTACTTC

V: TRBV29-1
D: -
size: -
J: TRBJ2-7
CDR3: CSVELRGTREQYF
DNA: TGCAGCGTTGAGCTCCGGGGCACCCGCGAGCAGTACTTC

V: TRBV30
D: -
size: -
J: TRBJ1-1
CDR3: CAWDNVGSGTEAFF
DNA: TGTGCCTGGGACAACGTAGGGTCCGGGACTGAAGCTTTCTTT

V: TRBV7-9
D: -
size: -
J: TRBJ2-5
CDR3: CASSSGGGTQYF
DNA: TGTGCCAGCAGCTCCGGGGGAGGGACCCAGTACTTC

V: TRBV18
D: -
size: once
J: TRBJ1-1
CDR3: CASSPKDSFNTEAFF
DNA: TGTGCCAGCTCACCAAAAGATAGCTTTAACACTGAAGCTTTCTTT

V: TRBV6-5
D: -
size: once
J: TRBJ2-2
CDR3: CASATVNTGELFF
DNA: TGTGCCAGCGCGACTGTGAACACCGGGGAGCTGTTTTTT

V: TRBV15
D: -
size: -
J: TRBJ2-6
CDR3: CATSRLDSGANVLTF
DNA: TGTGCCACCAGCAGACTAGACTCTGGGGCCAACGTCCTGACTTTC